This T cell receptor beta chain was retrieved from a study of blood T cell repertoires in COVID-19 (dated by TCRdb to 2018 to 2020). Looking at the study overall: The collaborator samples originated in the United States, Italy and Spain and spanned the acute and convalescent phases of COVID-19. The prospective study material was composed of cDNA or gDNA derived from T cells, B-cell-depleted T cells, or PBMCs. The dataset comprised deeply sampled blood TCRbeta repertoires from subjects exposed to, actively infected with, or recovered from COVID-19. A freely available public database, intended as a resource for researchers studying the immune response to SARS-CoV-2, is where the repertoires were released. The samples were drawn from two sources: the first 160 participants of the ongoing ImmuneRACE study, and about 1,300 subjects contributed by 6 global collaborators. A de-identified subject ID, COVID-19 status, age in years and sex were almost always included in the sample metadata. Where HLA class I and class II types were available, the types were taken from metadata supplied by the sample provider, not from assay-based typing. Broad study findings and their caveats: How much clinical and demographic metadata was included differed by source and by participant, and the metadata was provided uncurated.

The V end loses 1 base and the J end loses 5 bases, and a stretch of 12 bases separates them. Its CDR3 holds 15 amino acids, cysteine through phenylalanine. CDR3 DNA is the only sequence kept; it has 45 bases, read in frame from the first base. CDR1 MDHEN and CDR2 SYDVKM are derived from the germline V gene. Collaborating institutions collected whole blood in K2EDTA tubes following their own protocols. For TCRbeta analysis, collaborators shipped samples in one of three forms: frozen whole blood, isolated PBMCs, or DNA extracted from either of those sample types. The immunoSEQ Assay, a bias-controlled multiplex PCR, was used to amplify TCRbeta CDR3 regions from genomic DNA. The authors' pipeline ran thus. The number of nucleated cells in each sample was estimated from the amplification of reference gene primers within the assay. To quantify the absolute abundance of each unique TCRbeta CDR3 rearrangement, sequence reads were collapsed and filtered. For each sample, productive Simpson clonality was calculated as the square root of Simpson's diversity index over productive rearrangements. Entries here come from immuneACCESS through TCRdb and include only in-frame sequences with V and J called. Some clones fail to appear in such tables; in the studies checked, an unresolved V gene covers under half of the shortfall, and the cause of the remainder is unknown. The DNA gave D and trimming, while V, J and clone size come from that table. The sample table holds more than 95,000 clones, of which more than 85% were seen once. More than 5.5% of the sample lies in the top ten.

Concerning this clone: Its antigen has not been determined. Base quality data are lacking; no much larger clone is found one base away.

The sequenced sample was peripheral blood. The chain links TRBV28 with TRBJ2-4, and possibly TRBD2, on 6 matching bases. This sequence originates from a human donor in a cohort sampled during active COVID-19. The sequenced DNA is TGTGCCAGCAGTTTATTCGTGGGGGGTGAAAACATTCAGTACTTC. This sequence encodes CASSLFVGGENIQYF.